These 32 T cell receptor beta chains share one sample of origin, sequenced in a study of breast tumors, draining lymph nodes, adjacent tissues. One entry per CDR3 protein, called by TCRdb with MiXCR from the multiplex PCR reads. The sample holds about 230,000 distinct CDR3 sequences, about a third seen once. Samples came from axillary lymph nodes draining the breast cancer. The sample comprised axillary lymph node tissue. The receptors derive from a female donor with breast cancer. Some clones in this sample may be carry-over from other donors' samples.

CDR3 DNA: TGTGCCAGCAGCTCGATCACCGGGACTAGCGTAAACGAGCAGTACTTC. It codes for CASSSITGTSVNEQYF. The rearrangement joins TRBV7-8 to TRBJ2-7; 10 bases match TRBD2. Germline lookup yields CDR1 SGHVS and CDR2 FQNEAQ. J gave up 5 bases and V 4 bases, and 11 bases lay outside the gene matches. The CDR3 loop spans 16 amino acids.

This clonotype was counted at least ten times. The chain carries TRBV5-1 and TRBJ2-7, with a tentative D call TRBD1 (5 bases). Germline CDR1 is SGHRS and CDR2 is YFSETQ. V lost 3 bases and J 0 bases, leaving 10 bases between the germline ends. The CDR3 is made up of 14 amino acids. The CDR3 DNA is TGCGCCAGCAGCTCCCAGGGCCCCTCCTACGAGCAGTACTTC. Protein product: CASSSQGPSYEQYF. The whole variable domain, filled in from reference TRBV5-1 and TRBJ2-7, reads KAGVTQTPRYLIKTRGQQVTLSCSPISGHRSVSWYQQTPGQGLQFLFEYFSETQRNKGNFPGRFSGRQFSNSRSEMNVSTLELGDSALYLCASSSQGPSYEQYFGPGTRLTVT.

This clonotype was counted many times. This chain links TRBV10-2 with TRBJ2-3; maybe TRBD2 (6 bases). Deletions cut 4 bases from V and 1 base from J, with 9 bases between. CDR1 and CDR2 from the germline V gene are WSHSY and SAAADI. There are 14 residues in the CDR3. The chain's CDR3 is CASSVSGGTDTQYF. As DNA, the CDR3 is TGCGCCAGCAGTGTTAGCGGAGGCACAGATACGCAGTATTTT.

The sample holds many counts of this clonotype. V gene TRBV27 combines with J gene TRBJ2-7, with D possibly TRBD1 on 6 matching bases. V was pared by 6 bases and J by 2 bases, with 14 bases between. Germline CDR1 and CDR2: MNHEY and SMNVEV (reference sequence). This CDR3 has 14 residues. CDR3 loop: CASRSQGRTYEQYF. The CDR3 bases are TGTGCCAGCAGATCACAGGGAAGGACCTACGAGCAGTACTTC.

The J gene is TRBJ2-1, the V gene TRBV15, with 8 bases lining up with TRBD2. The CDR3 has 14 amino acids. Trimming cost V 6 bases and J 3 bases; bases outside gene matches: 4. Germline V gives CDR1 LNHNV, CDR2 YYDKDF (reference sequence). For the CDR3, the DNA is TGTGCCACCAGAGAGGGACTAGGCTACAATGAGCAGTTCTTC. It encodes CATREGLGYNEQFF.

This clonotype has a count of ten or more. The CDR3: CASSFRQTLTYEQYF. For the CDR3, the DNA is TGTGCCAGCAGCTTTAGACAGACCCTTACCTACGAGCAGTACTTC. The chain uses TRBV5-8 and TRBJ2-7; D possibly corresponds to TRBD1 (5 bases). Germline V gene data show CDR1 as SGHTS and CDR2 as YDEGEE. The CDR3 totals 15 residues. V was pared by 2 bases and J by 2 bases, with 14 bases between.

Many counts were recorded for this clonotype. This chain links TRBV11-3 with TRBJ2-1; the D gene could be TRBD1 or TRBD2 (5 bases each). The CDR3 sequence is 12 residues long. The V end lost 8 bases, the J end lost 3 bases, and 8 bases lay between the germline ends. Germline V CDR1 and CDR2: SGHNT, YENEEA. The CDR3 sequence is CASSRGYNEQFF. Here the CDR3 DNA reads TGTGCCAGCTCGAGGGGCTACAATGAGCAGTTCTTC.

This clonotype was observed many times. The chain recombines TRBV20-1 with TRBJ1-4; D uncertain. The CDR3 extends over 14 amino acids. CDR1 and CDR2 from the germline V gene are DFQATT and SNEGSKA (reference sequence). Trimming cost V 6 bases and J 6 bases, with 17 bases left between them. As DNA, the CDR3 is TGCAGTGCCGCTCATCCAAATTTAGATGAAAAACTGTTTTTT. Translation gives CSAAHPNLDEKLFF.

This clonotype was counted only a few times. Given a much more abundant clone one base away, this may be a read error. The DNA for the CDR3 is TGCAGCCTGATGGTGGGCAGGGAGCAGTCCTTC. It is translated as CSLMVGREQSF. The rearrangement joins TRBV20-1 to TRBJ2-7; possibly TRBD1 or TRBD2 for D (5 bases each). The V gene's germline CDR1 is DFQATT and CDR2 SNEGSKA (reference sequence). The CDR3 contains 11 residues.

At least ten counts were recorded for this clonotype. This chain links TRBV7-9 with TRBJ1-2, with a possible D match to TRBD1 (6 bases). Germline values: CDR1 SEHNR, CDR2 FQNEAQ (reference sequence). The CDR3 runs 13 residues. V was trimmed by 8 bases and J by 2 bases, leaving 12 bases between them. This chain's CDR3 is CASSSGANYGYTF. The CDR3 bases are TGTGCCAGCTCCTCAGGGGCGAACTATGGCTACACCTTC.

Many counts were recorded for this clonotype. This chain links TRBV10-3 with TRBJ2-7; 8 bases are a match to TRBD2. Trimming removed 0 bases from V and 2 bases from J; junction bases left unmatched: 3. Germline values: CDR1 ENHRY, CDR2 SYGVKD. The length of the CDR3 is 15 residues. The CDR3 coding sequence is TGTGCCATCAGTGAGTCGAGCGGGGGTACCTACGAGCAGTACTTC. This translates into CAISESSGGTYEQYF.

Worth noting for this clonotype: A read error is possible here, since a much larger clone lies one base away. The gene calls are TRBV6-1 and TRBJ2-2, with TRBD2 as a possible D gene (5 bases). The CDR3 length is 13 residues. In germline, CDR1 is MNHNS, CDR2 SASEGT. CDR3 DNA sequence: TGTGCCAGCAGTGACCCCGTTACCGGGGAGCTGCTTTTT. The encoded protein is CASSDPVTGELLF.

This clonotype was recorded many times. The CDR3 here is CASSEAGTSTDTQYF. The CDR3 DNA sequence: TGTGCCAGCAGTGAAGCCGGGACTAGCACAGATACGCAGTATTTT. V gene TRBV2 combines with J gene TRBJ2-3, with TRBD2 as a possible D gene (6 bases). CDR3 size: 15 residues. Germline CDR1 and CDR2: SNHLY and FYNNEI. Trimming stripped 0 bases from V and 0 bases from J, with 7 bases between.

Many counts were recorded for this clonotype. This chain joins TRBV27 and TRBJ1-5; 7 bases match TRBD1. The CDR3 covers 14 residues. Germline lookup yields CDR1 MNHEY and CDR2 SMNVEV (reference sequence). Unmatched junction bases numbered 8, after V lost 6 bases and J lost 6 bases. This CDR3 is CASSLHRGGQPQHF. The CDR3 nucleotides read TGTGCCAGCAGCCTACACAGGGGCGGTCAGCCCCAGCATTTT.

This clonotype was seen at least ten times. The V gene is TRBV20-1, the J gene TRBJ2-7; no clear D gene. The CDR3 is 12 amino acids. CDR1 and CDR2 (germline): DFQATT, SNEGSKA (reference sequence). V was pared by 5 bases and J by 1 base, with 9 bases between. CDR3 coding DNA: TGCAGTGCTGCCCAAGCGTCCTACGAGCAGTACTTC. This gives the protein CSAAQASYEQYF.

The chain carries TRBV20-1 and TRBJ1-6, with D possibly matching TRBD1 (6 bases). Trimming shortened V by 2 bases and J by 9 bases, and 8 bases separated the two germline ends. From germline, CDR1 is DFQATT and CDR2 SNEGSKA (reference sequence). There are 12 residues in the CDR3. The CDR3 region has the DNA TGCAGTGCTAGAAGGGGGAGTTCACCCCTCCACTTT. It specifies CSARRGSSPLHF.

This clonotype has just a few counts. CDR3 protein: CASMVGGSTEAFF. Written as DNA, the CDR3 is TGCGCCAGCATGGTAGGGGGTAGCACTGAAGCTTTCTTT. The chain uses TRBV5-1 and TRBJ1-1; a weak D match, TRBD1 (6 bases). Trimming took off 6 bases at V and 4 bases at J, with 13 bases between the two ends. CDR1 is SGHRS and CDR2 is YFSETQ in the germline V gene. There are 13 residues in the CDR3.

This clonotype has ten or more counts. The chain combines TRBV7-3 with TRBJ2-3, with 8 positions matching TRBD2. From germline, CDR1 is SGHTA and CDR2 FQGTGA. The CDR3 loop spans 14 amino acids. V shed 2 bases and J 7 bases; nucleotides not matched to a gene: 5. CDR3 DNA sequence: TGTGCCAGCAGCTTAGCGGGAGGCGGGAATACGCAGTATTTT. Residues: CASSLAGGGNTQYF.

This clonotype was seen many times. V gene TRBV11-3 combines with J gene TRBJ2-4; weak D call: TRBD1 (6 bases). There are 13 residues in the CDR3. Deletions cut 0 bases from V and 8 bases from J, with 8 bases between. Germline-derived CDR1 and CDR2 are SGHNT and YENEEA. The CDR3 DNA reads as TGTGCCAGCAGCTTAGAACACAGGGACATTCAGTACTTC. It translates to CASSLEHRDIQYF.

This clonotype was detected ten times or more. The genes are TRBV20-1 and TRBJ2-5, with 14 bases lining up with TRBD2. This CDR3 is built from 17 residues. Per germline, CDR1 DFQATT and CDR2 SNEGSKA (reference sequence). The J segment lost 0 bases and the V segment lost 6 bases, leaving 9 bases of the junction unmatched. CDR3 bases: TGCAGTGCGGGACTGGGGACTAGCGGGGGTTACCAAGAGACCCAGTACTTC. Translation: CSAGLGTSGGYQETQYF.

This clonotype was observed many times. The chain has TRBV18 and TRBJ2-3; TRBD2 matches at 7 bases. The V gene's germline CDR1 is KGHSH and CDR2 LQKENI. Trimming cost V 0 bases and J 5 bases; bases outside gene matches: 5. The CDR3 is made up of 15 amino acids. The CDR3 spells CASSPPRGSEDTQYF. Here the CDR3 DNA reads TGTGCCAGCTCACCACCGCGCGGGAGCGAAGATACGCAGTATTTT. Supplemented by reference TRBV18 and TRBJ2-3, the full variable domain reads NAGVMQNPRHLVRRRGQEARLRCSPMKGHSHVYWYRQLPEEGLKFMVYLQKENIIDESGMPKERFSAEFPKEGPSILRIQQVVRGDSAAYFCASSPPRGSEDTQYFGPGTRLTVL.

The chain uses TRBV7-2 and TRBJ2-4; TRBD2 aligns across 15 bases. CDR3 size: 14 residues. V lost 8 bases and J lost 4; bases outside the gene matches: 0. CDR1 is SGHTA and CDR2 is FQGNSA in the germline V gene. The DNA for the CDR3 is TGTGCCAGCGGGACTAGCGGGAGGAAAAACATTCAGTACTTC. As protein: CASGTSGRKNIQYF.

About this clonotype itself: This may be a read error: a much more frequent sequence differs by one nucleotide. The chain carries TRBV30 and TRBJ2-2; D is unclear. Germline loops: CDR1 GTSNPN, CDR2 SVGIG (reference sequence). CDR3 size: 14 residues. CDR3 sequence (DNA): TGTGCCCGGAGATCAGCCGGTCCCACCGGGGAGCTGTTTTTT. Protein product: CARRSAGPTGELFF.

CDR3 sequence (DNA): TGCGCCAGCAGTAGGACTAGCGGGAGAAGCGGGGAGCTGTTTTTT. Translated: CASSRTSGRSGELFF. The chain carries TRBV10-1 and TRBJ2-2, with 13 bases fitting TRBD2. CDR1 WNHNN and CDR2 SYGVQD come from the germline V gene (reference sequence). V was pared by 5 bases and J by 7 bases, with 4 bases of the junction left unmatched. CDR3 length equals 15 residues.

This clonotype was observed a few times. As DNA, the CDR3 is TGTGCCAGCAGTTACGGGACAGGGAACAGGTCCTACAATGAGCAGTTCTTC. Residues: CASSYGTGNRSYNEQFF. The rearrangement uses TRBV6-2 or TRBV6-3 and TRBJ2-1; the match to TRBD1 covers 9 bases. CDR3 length: 17 residues. The ends lost 2 bases at V and 1 base at J; junction bases unmatched: 6. CDR1 and CDR2 from the germline V gene are MNHEY and SVGEGT.

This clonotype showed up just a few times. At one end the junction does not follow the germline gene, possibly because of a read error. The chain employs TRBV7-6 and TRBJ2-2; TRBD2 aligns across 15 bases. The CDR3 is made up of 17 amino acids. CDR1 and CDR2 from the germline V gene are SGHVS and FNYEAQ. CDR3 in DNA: TGTGCCAGCAGCTCGGGACTAGCGGGAGGCGGAACCGGGGAGCTGTCTTGG. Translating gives CASSSGLAGGGTGELSW.

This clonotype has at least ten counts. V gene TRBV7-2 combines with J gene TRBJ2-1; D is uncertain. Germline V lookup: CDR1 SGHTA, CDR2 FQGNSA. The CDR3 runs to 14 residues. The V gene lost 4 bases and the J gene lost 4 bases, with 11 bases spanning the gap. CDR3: CASSYYGTYNEQFF. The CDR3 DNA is TGTGCCAGCAGCTACTACGGAACTTACAATGAGCAGTTCTTC.

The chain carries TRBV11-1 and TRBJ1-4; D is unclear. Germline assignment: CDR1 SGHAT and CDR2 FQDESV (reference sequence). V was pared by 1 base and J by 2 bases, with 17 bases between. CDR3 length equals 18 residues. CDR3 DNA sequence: TGTGCCAGCAGCTTAGGAGGCATTGATGGCTCTACTAATGAAAAACTGTTTTTT. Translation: CASSLGGIDGSTNEKLFF.

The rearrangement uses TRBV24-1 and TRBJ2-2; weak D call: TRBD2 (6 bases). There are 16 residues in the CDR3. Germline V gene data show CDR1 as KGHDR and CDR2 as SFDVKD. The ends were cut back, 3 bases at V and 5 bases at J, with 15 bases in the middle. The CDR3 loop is CATSDGLAGRTGELFF. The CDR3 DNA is TGTGCCACCAGTGATGGGTTGGCAGGGAGGACCGGGGAGCTGTTTTTT.

This CDR3 is CSVAPCRRGEQYF. The CDR3 DNA is TGCAGCGTTGCCCCTTGCCGGAGGGGCGAGCAGTACTTC. The chain has TRBV29-1 and TRBJ2-7; D might be TRBD2 (6 bases). CDR3 length: 13 amino acids. Germline V CDR1 and CDR2: SQVTM, ANQGSEA. Between the trimmed V and J ends, which lost 4 bases and 6 bases, there was a span of 16 bases.

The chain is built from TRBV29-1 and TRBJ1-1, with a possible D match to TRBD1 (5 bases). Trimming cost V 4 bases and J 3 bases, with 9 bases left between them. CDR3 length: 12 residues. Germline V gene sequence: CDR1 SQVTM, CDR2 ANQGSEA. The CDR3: CSVVWGYTEAFF. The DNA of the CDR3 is TGCAGCGTTGTGTGGGGGTACACTGAAGCTTTCTTT.

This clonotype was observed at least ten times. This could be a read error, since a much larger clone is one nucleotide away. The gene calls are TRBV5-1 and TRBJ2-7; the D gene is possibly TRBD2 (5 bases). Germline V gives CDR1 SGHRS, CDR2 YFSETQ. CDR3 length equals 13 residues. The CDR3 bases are TGCGCCAGCAGCTTGGATGGAGACTACGACCAGTACTTC. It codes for CASSLDGDYDQYF.